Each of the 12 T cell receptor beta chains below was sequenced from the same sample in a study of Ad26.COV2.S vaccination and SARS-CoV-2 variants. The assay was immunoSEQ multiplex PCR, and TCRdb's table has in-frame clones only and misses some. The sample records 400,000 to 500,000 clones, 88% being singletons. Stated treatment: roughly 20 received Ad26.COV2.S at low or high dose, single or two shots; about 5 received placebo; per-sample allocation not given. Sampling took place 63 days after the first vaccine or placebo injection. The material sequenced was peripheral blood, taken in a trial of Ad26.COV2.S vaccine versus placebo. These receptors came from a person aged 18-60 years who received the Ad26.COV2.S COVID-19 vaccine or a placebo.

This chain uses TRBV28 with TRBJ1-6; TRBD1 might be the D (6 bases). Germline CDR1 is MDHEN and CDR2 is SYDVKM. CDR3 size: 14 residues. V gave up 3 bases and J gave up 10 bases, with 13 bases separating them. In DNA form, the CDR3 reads TGTGCCAGCAGTTTCCGAGGGGGGAAATCACCCCTCCACTTT. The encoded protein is CASSFRGGKSPLHF.

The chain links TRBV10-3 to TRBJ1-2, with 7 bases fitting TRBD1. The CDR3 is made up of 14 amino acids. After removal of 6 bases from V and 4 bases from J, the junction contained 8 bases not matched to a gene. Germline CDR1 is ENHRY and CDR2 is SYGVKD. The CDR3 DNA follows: TGTGCCATCAGCGCAACCACAGGGGCCTATGGCTACACCTTC. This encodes CAISATTGAYGYTF.

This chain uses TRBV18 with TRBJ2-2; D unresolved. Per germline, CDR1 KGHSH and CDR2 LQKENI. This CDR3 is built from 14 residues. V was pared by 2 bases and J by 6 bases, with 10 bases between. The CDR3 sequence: CASSPMGSAGELFF. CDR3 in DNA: TGTGCCAGCTCACCAATGGGTTCTGCCGGGGAGCTGTTTTTT. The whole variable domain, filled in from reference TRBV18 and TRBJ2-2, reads NAGVMQNPRHLVRRRGQEARLRCSPMKGHSHVYWYRQLPEEGLKFMVYLQKENIIDESGMPKERFSAEFPKEGPSILRIQQVVRGDSAAYFCASSPMGSAGELFFGEGSRLTVL.

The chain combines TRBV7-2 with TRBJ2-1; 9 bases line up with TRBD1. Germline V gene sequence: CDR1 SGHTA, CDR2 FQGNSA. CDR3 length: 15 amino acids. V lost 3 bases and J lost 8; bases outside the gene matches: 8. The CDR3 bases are TGTGCCAGCAGCTTCGGACAGGGGTTCTGGGATGAGCAGTTCTTC. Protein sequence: CASSFGQGFWDEQFF.

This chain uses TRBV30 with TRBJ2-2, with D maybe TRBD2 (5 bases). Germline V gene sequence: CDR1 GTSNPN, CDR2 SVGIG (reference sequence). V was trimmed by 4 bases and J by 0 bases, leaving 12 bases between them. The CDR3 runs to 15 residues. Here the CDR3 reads CAWNRETANTGELFF. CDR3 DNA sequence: TGTGCCTGGAACCGGGAAACGGCGAACACCGGGGAGCTGTTTTTT.

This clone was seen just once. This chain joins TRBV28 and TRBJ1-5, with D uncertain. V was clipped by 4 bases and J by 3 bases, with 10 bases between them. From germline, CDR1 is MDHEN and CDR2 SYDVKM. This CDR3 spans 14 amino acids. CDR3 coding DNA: TGTGCCAGCAGTTGGGCACAGCCCAATCAGCCCCAGCATTTT. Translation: CASSWAQPNQPQHF.

The CDR3 loop reads CSVETGGNTEAFF. CDR3 DNA sequence: TGCAGCGTTGAAACAGGGGGCAACACTGAAGCTTTCTTT. V gene TRBV29-1 combines with J gene TRBJ1-1, with 9 nucleotides matching TRBD1. Germline V gives CDR1 SQVTM, CDR2 ANQGSEA. The CDR3 has 13 residues. Trimming took 2 bases from V and 2 from J; bases not matched to a gene: 0.

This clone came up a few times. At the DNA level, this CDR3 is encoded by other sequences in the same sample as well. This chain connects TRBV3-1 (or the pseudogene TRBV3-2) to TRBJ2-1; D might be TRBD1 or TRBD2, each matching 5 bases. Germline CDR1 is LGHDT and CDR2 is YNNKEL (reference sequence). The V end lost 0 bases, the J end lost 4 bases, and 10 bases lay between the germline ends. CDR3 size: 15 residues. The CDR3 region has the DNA TGTGCCAGCAGCCAAGATCGGGGACCGTACAATGAGCAGTTCTTC. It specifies CASSQDRGPYNEQFF.

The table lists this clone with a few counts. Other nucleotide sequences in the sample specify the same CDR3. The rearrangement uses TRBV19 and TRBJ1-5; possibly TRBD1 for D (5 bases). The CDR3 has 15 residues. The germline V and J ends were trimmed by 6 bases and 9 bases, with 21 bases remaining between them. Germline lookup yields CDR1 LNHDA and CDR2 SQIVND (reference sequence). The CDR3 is CASSPTPDTVSPQHF. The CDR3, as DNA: TGTGCCAGTAGCCCGACCCCGGACACAGTATCGCCCCAGCATTTT.

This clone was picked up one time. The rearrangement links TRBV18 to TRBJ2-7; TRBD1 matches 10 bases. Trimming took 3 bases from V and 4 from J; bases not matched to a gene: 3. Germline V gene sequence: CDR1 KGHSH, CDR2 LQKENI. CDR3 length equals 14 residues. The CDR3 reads CASSPGTGEYEQYF. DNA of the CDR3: TGTGCCAGCTCACCCGGGACAGGGGAATACGAGCAGTACTTC.

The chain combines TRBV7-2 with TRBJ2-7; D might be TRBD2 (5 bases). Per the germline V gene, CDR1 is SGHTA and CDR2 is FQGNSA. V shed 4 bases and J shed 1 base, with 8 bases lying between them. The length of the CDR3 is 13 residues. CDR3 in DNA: TGTGCCAGCAGCTCCCCGGGGTCCTACGAGCAGTACTTC. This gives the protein CASSSPGSYEQYF.

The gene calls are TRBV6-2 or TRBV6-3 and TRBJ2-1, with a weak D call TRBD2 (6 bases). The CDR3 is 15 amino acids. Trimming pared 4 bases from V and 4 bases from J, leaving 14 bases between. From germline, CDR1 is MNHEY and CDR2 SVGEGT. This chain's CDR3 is CASSFRVEGYNEQFF. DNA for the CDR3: TGTGCCAGCAGTTTCAGGGTGGAGGGATACAATGAGCAGTTCTTC.